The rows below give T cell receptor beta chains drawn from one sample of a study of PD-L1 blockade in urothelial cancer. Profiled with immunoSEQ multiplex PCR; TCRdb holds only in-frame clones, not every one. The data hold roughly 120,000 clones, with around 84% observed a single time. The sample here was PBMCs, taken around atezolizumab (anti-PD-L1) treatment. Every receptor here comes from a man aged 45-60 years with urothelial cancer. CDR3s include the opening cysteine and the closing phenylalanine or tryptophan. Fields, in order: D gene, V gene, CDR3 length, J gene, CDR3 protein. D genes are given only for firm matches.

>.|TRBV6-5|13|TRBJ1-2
CASSYDRNYGYTF
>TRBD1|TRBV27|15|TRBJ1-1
CASSFRQGARTEAFF
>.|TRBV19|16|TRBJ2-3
CASSPWGGFSVDTQYF
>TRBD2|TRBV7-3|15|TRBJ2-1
CASSSPPGGHNEQFF
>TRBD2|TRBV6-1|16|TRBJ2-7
CASSEVGTRTPYEQYF
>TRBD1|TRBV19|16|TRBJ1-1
CASSNRGNFLNTEAFF
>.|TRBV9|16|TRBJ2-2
CASSPRSGMNTGELFF
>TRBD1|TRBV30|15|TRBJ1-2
CAWSVGTGDNYGYTF
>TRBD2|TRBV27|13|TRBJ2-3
CASASGMGDTQYF
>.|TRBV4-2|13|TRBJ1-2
CASSQETAYGYTF
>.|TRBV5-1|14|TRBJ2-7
CASRSQQSSYEQYF
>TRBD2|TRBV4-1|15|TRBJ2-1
CASSPGLAGAGEQFF
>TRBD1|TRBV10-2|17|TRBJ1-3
CASSFGTGASSGNTIYF
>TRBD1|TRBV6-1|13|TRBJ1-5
CATKTGSNQPQHF
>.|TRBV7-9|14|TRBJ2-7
CASSFQVDSEEQYF
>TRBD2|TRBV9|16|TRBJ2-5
CASSVLYREVRETQYF
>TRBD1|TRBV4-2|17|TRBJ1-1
CASSHGRDRPGDTEAFF
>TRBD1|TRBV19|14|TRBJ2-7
CASSLRTGIYEQYF
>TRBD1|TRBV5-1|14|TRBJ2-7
CASSLGTGYDEQYF
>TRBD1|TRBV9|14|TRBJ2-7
CASSVQGALDEQYF
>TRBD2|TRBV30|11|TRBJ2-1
CAGSGRAQRFF
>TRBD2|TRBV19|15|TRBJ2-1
CASSKLAGVGSEQFF
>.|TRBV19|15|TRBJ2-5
CASSSLGQGRETQYF
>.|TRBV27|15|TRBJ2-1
CASSPWSQGKDEQFF
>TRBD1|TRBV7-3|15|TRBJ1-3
CASSQTGASGNTIYF
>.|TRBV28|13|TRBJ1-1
CASRVNRNTEAFF
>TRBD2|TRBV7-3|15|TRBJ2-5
CASSRGLAGGETQYF
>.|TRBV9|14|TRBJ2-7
CASSPGDTPYEQYF
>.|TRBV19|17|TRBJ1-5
CAREGTWRVGCNQPQHF
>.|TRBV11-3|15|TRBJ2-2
CASSKGGESTGELFF
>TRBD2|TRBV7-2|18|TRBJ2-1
CASSLVPREWGSYNEQFF
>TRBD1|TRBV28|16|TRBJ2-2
CASTTARQGQTGELFF
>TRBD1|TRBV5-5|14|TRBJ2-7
CASSLAGTGQVQYF